This T cell receptor beta chain is drawn from a study of blood T cell repertoires in COVID-19. As for the study in general: COVID-19 samples from acute and convalescent phases originated in the United States, Italy and Spain.

In Seattle, patients joined the study during active infection and were tracked longitudinally. J was trimmed by 9 bases and V by 4 bases; bases with no gene match: 2. The CDR3 runs 11 residues. Germline V gives CDR1 DFQATT, CDR2 SNEGSKA (reference sequence). Authors' analysis steps: Nucleated cell number was recorded as an estimate derived from reference gene primer amplification. Produced via immunoSEQ multiplex PCR; TCRdb's table is partial and in-frame only. The V and J calls and clone size come from that table; D and trimming were worked out from the DNA. The sample lists about 210,000 clones, approximately 86% occurring once.

The clonotype was recovered from a man in his sixties with COVID-19, enrolled during active disease. The chain has TRBV20-1 and TRBJ2-1; 8 bases are shared with TRBD2. Sequenced: peripheral blood. Here the CDR3 reads CSANGRAEQFF. The CDR3 DNA sequence: TGCAGTGCTAACGGGAGGGCTGAGCAGTTCTTC.